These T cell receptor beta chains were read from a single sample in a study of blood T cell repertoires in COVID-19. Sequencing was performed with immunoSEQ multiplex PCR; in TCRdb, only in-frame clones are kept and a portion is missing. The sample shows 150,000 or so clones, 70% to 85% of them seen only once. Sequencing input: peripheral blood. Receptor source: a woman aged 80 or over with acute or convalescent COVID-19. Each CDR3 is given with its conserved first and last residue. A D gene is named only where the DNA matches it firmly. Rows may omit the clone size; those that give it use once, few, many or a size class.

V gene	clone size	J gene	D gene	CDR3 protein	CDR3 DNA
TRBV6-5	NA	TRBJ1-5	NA	CASSYQGNQPQHF	TGTGCCAGCAGTTACCAGGGCAATCAGCCCCAGCATTTT
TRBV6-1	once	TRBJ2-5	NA	CASSEGMRETQYF	TGTGCCAGCAGTGAAGGGATGCGGGAGACCCAGTACTTC
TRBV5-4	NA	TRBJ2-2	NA	CASSSQTSNTGELFF	TGTGCCAGCAGCTCCCAGACTTCTAACACCGGGGAGCTGTTTTTT
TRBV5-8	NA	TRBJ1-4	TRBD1	CASSFRQGWDATNEKLFF	TGTGCCAGCAGCTTCAGACAGGGTTGGGATGCAACTAATGAAAAACTGTTTTTT
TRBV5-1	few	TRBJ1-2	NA	CASSREAVYGYTF	TGCGCCAGCAGCCGAGAGGCGGTTTATGGCTACACCTTC
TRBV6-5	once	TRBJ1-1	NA	CASRGNTGLDEAFF	TGTGCCAGCAGGGGGAACACAGGGCTGGATGAAGCTTTCTTT
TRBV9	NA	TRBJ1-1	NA	CASSVGSVVAEAFF	TGTGCCAGCAGCGTAGGATCGGTAGTAGCTGAAGCTTTCTTT
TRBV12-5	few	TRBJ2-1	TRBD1	CASGLEGTGRRNEQFF	TGTGCTAGTGGTTTGGAAGGGACAGGGAGGAGGAATGAGCAGTTCTTC
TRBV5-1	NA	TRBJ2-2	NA	CASSNVAAGGELFF	TGCGCCAGCAGCAACGTCGCGGCGGGCGGGGAGCTGTTTTTT
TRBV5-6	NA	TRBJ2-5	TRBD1	CASSTGGTETQYF	TGTGCCAGCAGCACAGGGGGAACAGAGACCCAGTACTTC
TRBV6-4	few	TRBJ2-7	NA	CASSEGRSGATYEQYF	TGTGCCAGCAGTGAGGGGAGGTCCGGGGCAACCTACGAGCAGTACTTC
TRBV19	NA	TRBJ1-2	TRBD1	CASSIRPGQVLIYTF	TGTGCCAGTAGTATTAGACCGGGACAGGTTCTTATCTACACCTTC
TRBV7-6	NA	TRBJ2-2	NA	CASSLALPGAGELFF	TGTGCCAGCAGCTTAGCGCTCCCAGGGGCCGGGGAGCTGTTTTTT
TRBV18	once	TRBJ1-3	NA	CASSSGTGGNTIYF	TGTGCCAGCTCAAGCGGGACGGGTGGAAACACCATATATTTT
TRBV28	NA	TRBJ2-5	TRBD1	CASSSPPRTGEETQYF	TGTGCCAGCAGTTCCCCGCCGAGGACAGGGGAAGAGACCCAGTACTTC
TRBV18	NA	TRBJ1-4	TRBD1	CASSPSRGQEKLFF	TGTGCCAGCTCACCGTCCAGGGGGCAGGAAAAACTGTTTTTT
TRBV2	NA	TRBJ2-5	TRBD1	CASLAGTGYQETQYF	TGTGCCAGCCTGGCGGGGACAGGGTACCAAGAGACCCAGTACTTC
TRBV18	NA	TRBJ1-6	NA	CASSRTTGNSPLHF	TGTGCCAGCTCTCGCACCACGGGGAATTCACCCCTCCACTTT
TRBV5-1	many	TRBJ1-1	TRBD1	CASSPRTGENTEAFF	TGCGCCAGCAGCCCCCGGACAGGGGAAAACACTGAAGCTTTCTTT
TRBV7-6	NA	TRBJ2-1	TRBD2	CASSLAGGVSGEQFF	TGTGCCAGCAGCTTAGCGGGGGGGGTTAGCGGTGAGCAGTTCTTC
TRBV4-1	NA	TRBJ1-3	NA	CASSLEGRNSGNTIYF	TGCGCCAGCAGCCTGGAGGGGCGAAACTCTGGAAACACCATATATTTT
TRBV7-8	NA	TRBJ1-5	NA	CASSLAPQPSNQPQHF	TGTGCCAGCAGCTTAGCCCCACAGCCTAGCAATCAGCCCCAGCATTTT
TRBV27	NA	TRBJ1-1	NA	CASSLGGVGTEAFF	TGTGCCAGCAGTTTAGGGGGGGTAGGGACTGAAGCTTTCTTT
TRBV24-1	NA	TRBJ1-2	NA	CATAGDGYTF	TGTGCCACTGCCGGGGATGGCTACACCTTC
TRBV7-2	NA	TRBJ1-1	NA	CASSLVPVNTEAFF	TGTGCCAGCAGCTTAGTCCCCGTGAACACTGAAGCTTTCTTT
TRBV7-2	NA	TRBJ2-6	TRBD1	CASSPRTGGSGANVLTF	TGTGCCAGCAGCCCAAGGACAGGGGGCTCTGGGGCCAACGTCCTGACTTTC
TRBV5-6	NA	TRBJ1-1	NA	CASSLDWGLGEAFF	TGTGCCAGCAGCTTGGATTGGGGACTTGGTGAAGCTTTCTTT
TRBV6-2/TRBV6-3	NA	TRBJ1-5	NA	CASSPHRTVDQPQHF	TGTGCCAGCAGTCCACATAGGACAGTGGATCAGCCCCAGCATTTT
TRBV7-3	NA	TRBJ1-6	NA	CASSLLPVSPLHF	TGTGCCAGCAGCTTACTTCCGGTTTCACCCCTCCACTTT
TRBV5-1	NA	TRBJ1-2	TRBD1	CASSVGGDRGPHGYTF	TGCGCCAGCAGCGTTGGCGGGGACAGGGGGCCCCATGGCTACACCTTC
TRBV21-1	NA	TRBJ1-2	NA	CASSNHRDGYTF	TGTGCCAGCAGCAACCACAGGGATGGCTACACCTTC
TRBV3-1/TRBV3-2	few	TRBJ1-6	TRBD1	CASSPTGDSYNSPLHF	TGTGCCAGCAGCCCGACCGGGGACAGTTATAATTCACCCCTCCACTTT
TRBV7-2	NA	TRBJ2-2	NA	CASSPGVVGTGELFF	TGTGCCAGCAGCCCCGGGGTAGTCGGCACCGGGGAGCTGTTTTTT
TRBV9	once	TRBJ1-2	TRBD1	CASSPRTGWGSYGYTF	TGTGCCAGCAGCCCGCGGACAGGGTGGGGAAGCTATGGCTACACCTTC
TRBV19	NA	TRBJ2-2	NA	CASSMGDVRGNTGELFF	TGTGCCAGTAGTATGGGAGACGTCAGGGGGAACACCGGGGAGCTGTTTTTT
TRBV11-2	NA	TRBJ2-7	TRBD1	CASSSVGTGGFFSYEQYF	TGTGCCAGCAGCTCCGTTGGGACAGGGGGCTTTTTCTCCTACGAGCAGTACTTC
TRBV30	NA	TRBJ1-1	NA	CAWSEEGTEAFF	TGTGCCTGGAGTGAGGAGGGCACTGAAGCTTTCTTT
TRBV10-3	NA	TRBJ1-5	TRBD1	CAISPGQSNQPQHF	TGTGCCATCAGTCCGGGACAGAGCAATCAGCCCCAGCATTTT
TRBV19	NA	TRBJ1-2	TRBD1	CASSKGQGEYYGYTF	TGTGCCAGTAGTAAGGGACAGGGGGAATACTATGGCTACACCTTC
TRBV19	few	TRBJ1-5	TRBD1	CASSIWTGSFNQPQHF	TGTGCCAGTAGTATTTGGACAGGGTCTTTTAATCAGCCCCAGCATTTT
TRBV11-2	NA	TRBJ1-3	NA	CASSLRGSSGNTIYF	TGTGCCAGCAGCTTACGCGGGAGCTCTGGAAACACCATATATTTT
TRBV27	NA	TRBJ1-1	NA	CASSLSYGVNTEAFF	TGTGCCAGCAGTTTATCGTACGGGGTGAACACTGAAGCTTTCTTT
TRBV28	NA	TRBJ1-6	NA	CASAGAYNSPLHF	TGTGCCAGCGCAGGGGCCTATAATTCACCCCTCCACTTT
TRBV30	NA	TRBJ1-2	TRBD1	CASWTGGGGGYTF	TGTGCCTCGTGGACAGGGGGTGGTGGTGGCTACACCTTC
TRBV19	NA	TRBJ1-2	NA	CASSIGGQKARGYTF	TGTGCCAGTAGTATTGGAGGGCAGAAAGCAAGAGGCTACACCTTC
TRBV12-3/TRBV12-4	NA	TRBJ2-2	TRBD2	CASTAEREGLFF	TGTGCCAGCACCGCAGAACGGGAGGGGCTGTTTTTT
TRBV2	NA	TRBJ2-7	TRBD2	CASGTIAGAGEQYF	TGTGCCAGCGGTACAATAGCGGGGGCGGGGGAGCAGTACTTC
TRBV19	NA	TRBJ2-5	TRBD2	CASSIDPAGSSRYF	TGTGCCAGTAGTATAGATCCAGCGGGGTCTTCCCGGTACTTC
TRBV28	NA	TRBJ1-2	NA	CASSLDIGRSWDGYTF	TGTGCCAGCAGCCTCGATATCGGTCGGAGTTGGGATGGCTACACCTTC